There are a few counts of the clone carrying this TCR beta chain. The library targeted TCRbeta and was prepared with unique molecular identifiers. Via MiXCR, TCRdb re-called the PCR reads, giving one row per CDR3 protein. The repertoire holds about 610,000 distinct CDR3 sequences, with under 12% as singletons. Germline loops: CDR1 MNHEY, CDR2 SVGAGI. The CDR3 is 12 amino acids. V was pared by 7 bases and J by 8 bases, with 11 bases between. This record belongs to a study of T-cell reconstitution after alpha-beta-depleted transplantation in children. The chain couples TRBV6-5 to TRBJ2-2; D uncertain. Source: PBMCs from the stem cell graft donor, taken from the stem cell graft. The receptor was isolated from a human donor who donated a stem cell graft to a child with acute myeloid leukemia. CDR3 nucleotides: TGTGCCAGCACCCCCCGTGAAGGGGAGCTGTTTTTT. This codes for CASTPREGELFF.